This TCR beta chain appears in the sequencing data of a study of blood T cell repertoires in COVID-19. Trimming shortened V by 2 bases and J by 2 bases, and 19 bases separated the two germline ends. Looked up from germline, CDR1 is MDHEN and CDR2 is SYDVKM. The CDR3 spans 18 residues. Participants were aged about 18 to 95 years, lived in around 22 US areas, and enrolled virtually. Each recovered donor of Cohort 3 presented with two negative PCRs, clearance, or symptom resolution. In the study's own analysis: Estimation of nucleated cell counts relied on the amplification of reference gene primers. Clones were sequenced by immunoSEQ multiplex PCR, and TCRdb holds only the in-frame ones, with some missing. The V and J calls and the clone size are those of that table, but D and trimming were determined from the DNA. There are under 300,000 clones in the sample; about 85% occur only once, and 3% lies in the top ten.

The sequence was collected from a woman in her forties or fifties who had recovered from COVID-19. The material sequenced was PBMCs or T cells enriched from blood (not recorded which). The chain links TRBV28 to TRBJ1-5; possibly TRBD1 for D (6 bases). CDR3 nucleotides: TGTGCCAGCAGTTTAGTAAACAGGGCGCAGTTTGGCAATCAGCCCCAGCATTTT. Protein sequence: CASSLVNRAQFGNQPQHF.